These 5 T cell receptor beta chains were sequenced from one sample in a study of neurological immune-mediated disorders. TCRdb called the 5' RACE reads again in MiXCR, with one record for every CDR3 protein. The data show 66,000 or so distinct CDR3 sequences, with 3.4% seen just once and under 4.5% held by the top ten. Material for sequencing was PBMCs. The receptor set was obtained from a man aged 35 to 55 with multiple sclerosis.

This clonotype appeared many times. This chain links TRBV5-1 with TRBJ1-1, with TRBD1 as a possible D gene (6 bases). Between the trimmed V and J ends, which lost 0 bases and 7 bases, there was a span of 13 bases. Germline V CDR1 and CDR2: SGHRS, YFSETQ. This CDR3 has 14 amino acids. CDR3: CASSLERGSVEAFF. The CDR3 nucleotides are TGCGCCAGCAGCTTGGAGAGGGGGAGCGTTGAAGCTTTCTTT.

This clonotype was counted many times. The genes are TRBV12-3 or TRBV12-4 and TRBJ2-7, with D possibly matching TRBD2 (7 bases). This CDR3 has 13 amino acids. The germline V and J ends were trimmed by 7 bases and 12 bases, with 22 bases remaining between them. The DNA of the CDR3 is TGTGCCAGCATCTCGGGCGGGGGCTCGGTCCCGTACTTC. Translating it yields CASISGGGSVPYF.

This clonotype came up a few times. A much larger clone lies one base from this, so it may be a read error. The chain has TRBV7-2 and TRBJ2-3; D possibly corresponds to TRBD2 (7 bases). Trimming took off 6 bases at V and 6 bases at J, with 19 bases between the two ends. Germline CDR1 reads SGHTA; CDR2 reads FQGNSA. The CDR3 sequence is 15 residues long. The CDR3 sequence is CASSYDPGGSDTQYF. Here the CDR3 DNA reads TGTGCCAGCAGTTACGACCCGGGGGGCTCGGATACGCAGTATTTT.

This clonotype has a count of ten or more. The gene calls are TRBV18 and TRBJ1-4, with TRBD1 identical over 7 bases. Germline V gene data show CDR1 as KGHSH and CDR2 as LQKENI. The CDR3 sequence is 16 residues long. With V trimmed by 5 bases and J by 10 bases, 16 bases remained unmatched. CDR3 DNA: TGTGCCAGCTCATCGACTACAACAGGGGATAGTCGAAAACTGTTTTTT. Translation gives CASSSTTTGDSRKLFF. The complete variable domain, with remaining parts taken from reference TRBV18 and TRBJ1-4, reads NAGVMQNPRHLVRRRGQEARLRCSPMKGHSHVYWYRQLPEEGLKFMVYLQKENIIDESGMPKERFSAEFPKEGPSILRIQQVVRGDSAAYFCASSSTTTGDSRKLFFGSGTQLSVL.

Only a few counts were recorded for this clonotype. J is TRBJ1-1 and V is TRBV5-1; 7 bases match TRBD1. Germline V gives CDR1 SGHRS, CDR2 YFSETQ. The CDR3 has 14 residues. V was pared by 3 bases and J by 4 bases, with 6 bases of the junction left unmatched. CDR3: CASSSRTGGTEAFF. The CDR3 coding sequence is TGCGCCAGCAGCTCCCGGACAGGAGGCACTGAAGCTTTCTTT.